The 8 T cell receptor beta chains in this list originate from one sample, sequenced in a study of blood T cell repertoires in COVID-19. This table comes from immunoSEQ multiplex PCR, and its TCRdb copy is limited to in-frame clones, with some not included. The repertoire holds fewer than 120,000 clones, with roughly four fifths as singletons. Sequenced input: peripheral blood. These receptors all come from a woman aged 60-75 years with acute or convalescent COVID-19.

V usage is TRBV7-9 and J usage is TRBJ1-4; 9 bases map to TRBD1. Germline trimming cut 8 bases from V and 8 bases from J; bases unmatched to any gene: 12. Germline V gene data show CDR1 as SEHNR and CDR2 as FQNEAQ (reference sequence). CDR3 length: 15 residues. This chain's CDR3 is CASSYGQGLGEKLFF. CDR3 nucleotide sequence: TGTGCCAGCTCTTACGGACAGGGGTTAGGGGAAAAACTGTTTTTT.

The J gene is TRBJ1-4, the V gene TRBV7-4; 7 bases line up with TRBD1. CDR3 size: 15 residues. Unmatched junction bases numbered 11, after V lost 5 bases and J lost 8 bases. Germline lookup yields CDR1 SGHVT and CDR2 SQSDAQ. CDR3 in DNA: TGTGCCAGCAGCCCGTTTGACAGGGATAAGGAAAAACTGTTTTTT. Its translation: CASSPFDRDKEKLFF.

The rearrangement joins TRBV6-5 to TRBJ1-1, with a weak D call TRBD1 (5 bases). This CDR3 comprises 13 residues. Germline CDR1 reads MNHEY; CDR2 reads SVGAGI. V was shortened by 11 bases and J by 11 bases, with 24 bases between the two germline ends. The CDR3 spells CAATGTVGLGAFF. The CDR3 DNA is TGTGCCGCTACCGGGACCGTGGGACTAGGGGCTTTCTTT.

The CDR3 loop reads CASSQAGVFASPLHF. The CDR3 region has the DNA TGTGCCAGCAGCCAAGCAGGGGTTTTCGCGTCACCCCTCCACTTT. The chain has TRBV14 and TRBJ1-6; D might be TRBD1 (6 bases). This CDR3 has 15 residues. Looked up from germline, CDR1 is SGHDN and CDR2 is FVKESK. V was shortened by 1 base and J by 10 bases, with 14 bases between the two germline ends.

The chain links TRBV11-2 to TRBJ1-6; D is unclear. The V end lost 1 base, the J end lost 7 bases, and 5 bases lay between the germline ends. This CDR3 comprises 13 residues. CDR1 is SGHAT, CDR2 FQNNGV, per germline. CDR3: CASSLARNSPLHF. CDR3 sequence (DNA): TGTGCCAGCAGCTTAGCCAGGAATTCACCCCTCCACTTT.

The chain uses TRBV2 and TRBJ1-3, with a possible D match to TRBD1 (6 bases). Germline loops: CDR1 SNHLY, CDR2 FYNNEI. The ends were cut back, 9 bases at V and 4 bases at J, with 13 bases in the middle. CDR3 length: 13 residues. The CDR3 loop reads CASNRDDGNTIYF. The CDR3 DNA reads as TGTGCCAGTAACAGGGACGACGGAAACACCATATATTTT.

The J gene is TRBJ1-2, the V gene TRBV18; D is perhaps TRBD1 (5 bases). Per the germline V gene, CDR1 is KGHSH and CDR2 is LQKENI. V was cut by 1 base and J by 4 bases, with 10 bases left in between. This CDR3 is 14 amino acids long. The CDR3: CASSPQGSPYGYTF. CDR3 nucleotides: TGTGCCAGCTCACCACAGGGGTCCCCCTATGGCTACACCTTC.

This sequence joins TRBV18 and TRBJ1-2; D ambiguous. Trimming took off 2 bases at V and 7 bases at J, with 20 bases between the two ends. This CDR3 is built from 16 residues. CDR1 and CDR2 (germline): KGHSH, LQKENI. The CDR3 DNA reads as TGTGCCAGCTCACCAAATCTTCTAACAGAAGGAGGTGGCTACACCTTC. Protein sequence: CASSPNLLTEGGGYTF.